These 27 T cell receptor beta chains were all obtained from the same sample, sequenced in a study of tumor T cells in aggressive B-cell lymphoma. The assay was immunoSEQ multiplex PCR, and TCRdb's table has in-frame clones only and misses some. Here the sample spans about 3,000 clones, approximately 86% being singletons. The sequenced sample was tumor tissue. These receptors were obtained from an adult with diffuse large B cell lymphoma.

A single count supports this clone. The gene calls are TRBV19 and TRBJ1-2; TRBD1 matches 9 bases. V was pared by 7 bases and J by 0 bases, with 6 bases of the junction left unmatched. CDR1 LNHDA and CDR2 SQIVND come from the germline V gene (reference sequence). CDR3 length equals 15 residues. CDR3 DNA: TGTGCCAGTACCCATTGGACAGGGGCTAACTATGGCTACACCTTC. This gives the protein CASTHWTGANYGYTF.

CDR3 loop: CASSINRDEGTEAFF. For the CDR3, the DNA is TGTGCCAGTAGTATAAACAGGGACGAGGGCACTGAAGCTTTCTTT. This chain connects TRBV19 to TRBJ1-1, with a weak D call TRBD1 (6 bases). Germline CDR1 and CDR2: LNHDA and SQIVND (reference sequence). This CDR3 contains 15 residues. The germline V and J ends were trimmed by 2 bases and 4 bases, with 14 bases remaining between them.

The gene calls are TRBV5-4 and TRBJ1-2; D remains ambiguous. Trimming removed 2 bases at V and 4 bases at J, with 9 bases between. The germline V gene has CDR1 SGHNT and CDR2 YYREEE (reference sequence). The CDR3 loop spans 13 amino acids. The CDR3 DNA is TGTGCCAGCAGCTTAGAACAGACCTATGGCTACACCTTC. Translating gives CASSLEQTYGYTF.

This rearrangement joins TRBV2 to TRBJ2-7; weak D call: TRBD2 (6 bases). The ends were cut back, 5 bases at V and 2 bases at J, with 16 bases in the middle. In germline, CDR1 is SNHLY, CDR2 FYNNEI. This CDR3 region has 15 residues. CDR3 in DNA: TGTGCCAGCAGTCCTTCCGGGACGGGAGCCTACGAGCAGTACTTC. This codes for CASSPSGTGAYEQYF. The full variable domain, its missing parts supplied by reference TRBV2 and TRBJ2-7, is EPEVTQTPSHQVTQMGQEVILRCVPISNHLYFYWYRQILGQKVEFLVSFYNNEISEKSEIFDDQFSVERPDGSNFTLKIRSTKLEDSAMYFCASSPSGTGAYEQYFGPGTRLTVT.

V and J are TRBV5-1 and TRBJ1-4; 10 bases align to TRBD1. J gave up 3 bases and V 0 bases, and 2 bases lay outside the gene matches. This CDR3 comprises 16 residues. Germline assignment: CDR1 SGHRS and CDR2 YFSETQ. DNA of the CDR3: TGCGCCAGCAGCTTGGGACAGGGGGCCTCTAATGAAAAACTGTTTTTT. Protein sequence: CASSLGQGASNEKLFF.

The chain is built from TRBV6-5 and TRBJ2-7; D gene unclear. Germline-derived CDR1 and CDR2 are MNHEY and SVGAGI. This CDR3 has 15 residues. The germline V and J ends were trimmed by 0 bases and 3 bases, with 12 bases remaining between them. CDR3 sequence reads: CASSYSGRSSYEQYF. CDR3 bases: TGTGCCAGCAGTTACTCGGGTCGTAGCAGCTACGAGCAGTACTTC.

CDR3 nucleotides: TGTGCCAGCAGCAATACTAGCGGACTCTCCTACGAGCAGTACTTC. It yields the protein CASSNTSGLSYEQYF. V and J are TRBV9 and TRBJ2-7; 8 bases are a match to TRBD2. CDR1 is SGDLS, CDR2 YYNGEE, per germline. J was trimmed by 0 bases and V by 4 bases; bases with no gene match: 6. The length of the CDR3 is 15 residues.

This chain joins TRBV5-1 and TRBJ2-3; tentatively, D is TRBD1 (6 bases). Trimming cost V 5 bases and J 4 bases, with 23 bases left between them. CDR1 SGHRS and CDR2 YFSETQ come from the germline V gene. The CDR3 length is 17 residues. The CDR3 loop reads CASSSTPSPRGSDTQYF. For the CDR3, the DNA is TGCGCCAGCAGTTCTACACCCAGCCCGAGGGGGTCAGATACGCAGTATTTT.

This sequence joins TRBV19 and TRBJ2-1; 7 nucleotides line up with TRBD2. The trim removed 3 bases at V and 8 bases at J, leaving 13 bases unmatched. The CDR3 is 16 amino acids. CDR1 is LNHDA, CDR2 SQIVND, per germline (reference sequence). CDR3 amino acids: CASSIRTSRGTHEQFF. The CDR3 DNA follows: TGTGCCAGTAGTATCCGGACTAGTCGAGGGACCCATGAGCAGTTCTTC.

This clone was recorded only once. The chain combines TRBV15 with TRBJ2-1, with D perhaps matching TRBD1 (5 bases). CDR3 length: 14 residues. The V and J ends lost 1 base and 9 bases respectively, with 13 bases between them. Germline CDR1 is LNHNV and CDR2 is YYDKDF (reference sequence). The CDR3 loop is CATSRARELSEQFF. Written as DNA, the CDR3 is TGTGCCACCAGCAGAGCCAGGGAACTTAGTGAGCAGTTCTTC. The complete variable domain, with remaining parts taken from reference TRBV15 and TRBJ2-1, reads DAMVIQNPRYQVTQFGKPVTLSCSQTLNHNVMYWYQQKSSQAPKLLFHYYDKDFNNEADTPDNFQSRRPNTSFCFLDIRSPGLGDTAMYLCATSRARELSEQFFGPGTRLTVL.

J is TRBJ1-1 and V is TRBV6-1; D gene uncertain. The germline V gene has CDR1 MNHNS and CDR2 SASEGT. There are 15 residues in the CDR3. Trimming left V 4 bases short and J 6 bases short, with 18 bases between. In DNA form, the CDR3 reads TGTGCCAGCAGTGGGTTTCGCGGGCTGGCGGCTGAAGCTTTCTTT. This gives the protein CASSGFRGLAAEAFF.

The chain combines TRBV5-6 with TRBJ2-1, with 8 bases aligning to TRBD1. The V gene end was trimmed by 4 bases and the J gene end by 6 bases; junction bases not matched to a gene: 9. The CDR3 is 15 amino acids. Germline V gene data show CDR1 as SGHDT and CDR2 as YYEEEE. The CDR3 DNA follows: TGTGCCAGCAGCCCGGACAGGGTCCTTCTCAATGAGCAGTTCTTC. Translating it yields CASSPDRVLLNEQFF. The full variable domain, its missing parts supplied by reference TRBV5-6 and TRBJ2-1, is DAGVTQSPTHLIKTRGQQVTLRCSPKSGHDTVSWYQQALGQGPQFIFQYYEEEERQRGNFPDRFSGHQFPNYSSELNVNALLLGDSALYLCASSPDRVLLNEQFFGPGTRLTVL.

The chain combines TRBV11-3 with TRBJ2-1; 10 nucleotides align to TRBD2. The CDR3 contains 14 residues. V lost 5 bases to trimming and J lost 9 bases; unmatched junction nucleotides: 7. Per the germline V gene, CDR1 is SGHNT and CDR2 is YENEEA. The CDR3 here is CASSVLAGVLEQFF. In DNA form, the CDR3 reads TGTGCCAGCAGCGTCCTAGCGGGAGTTCTTGAGCAGTTCTTC.

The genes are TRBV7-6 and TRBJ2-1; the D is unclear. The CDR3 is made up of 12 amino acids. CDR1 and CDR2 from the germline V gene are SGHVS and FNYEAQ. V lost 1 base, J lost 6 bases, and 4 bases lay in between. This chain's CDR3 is CASSLGSNEQFF. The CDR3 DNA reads TGTGCCAGCAGCTTAGGTAGCAATGAGCAGTTCTTC.

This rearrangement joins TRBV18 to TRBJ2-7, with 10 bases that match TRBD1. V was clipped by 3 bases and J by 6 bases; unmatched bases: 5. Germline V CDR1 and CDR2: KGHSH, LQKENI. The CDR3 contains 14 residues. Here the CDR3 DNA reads TGTGCCAGCTCACCCGGGACAGGGGACGGCGAGCAGTACTTC. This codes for CASSPGTGDGEQYF.

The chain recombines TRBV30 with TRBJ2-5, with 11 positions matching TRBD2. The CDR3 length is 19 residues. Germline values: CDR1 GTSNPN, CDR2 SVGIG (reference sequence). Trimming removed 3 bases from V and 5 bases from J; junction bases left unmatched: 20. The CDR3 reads CAWREEKYSGRAVVETQYF. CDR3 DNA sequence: TGTGCCTGGAGGGAGGAAAAGTATAGCGGGAGGGCCGTTGTGGAGACCCAGTACTTC.

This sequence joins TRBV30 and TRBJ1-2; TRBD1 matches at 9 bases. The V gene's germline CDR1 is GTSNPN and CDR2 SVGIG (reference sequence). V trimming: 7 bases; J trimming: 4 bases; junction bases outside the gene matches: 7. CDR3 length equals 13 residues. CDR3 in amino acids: CALPGQGTYGYTF. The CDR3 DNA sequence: TGTGCCTTGCCGGGACAGGGAACCTATGGCTACACCTTC.

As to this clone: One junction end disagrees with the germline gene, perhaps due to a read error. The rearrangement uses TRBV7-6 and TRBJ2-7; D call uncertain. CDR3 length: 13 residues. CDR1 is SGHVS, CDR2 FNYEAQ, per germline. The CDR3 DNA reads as TGTGCCAGCAGTTTAGCCGTCTCCTACGAGCAGTACTTC. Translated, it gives CASSLAVSYEQYF.

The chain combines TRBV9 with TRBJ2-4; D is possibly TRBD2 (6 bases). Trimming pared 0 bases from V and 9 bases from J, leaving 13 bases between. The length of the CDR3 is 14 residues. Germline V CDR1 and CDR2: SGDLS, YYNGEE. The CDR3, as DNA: TGTGCCAGCAGCGTAGTGGGGGGTGGGGGCATTCAGTACTTC. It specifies CASSVVGGGGIQYF.

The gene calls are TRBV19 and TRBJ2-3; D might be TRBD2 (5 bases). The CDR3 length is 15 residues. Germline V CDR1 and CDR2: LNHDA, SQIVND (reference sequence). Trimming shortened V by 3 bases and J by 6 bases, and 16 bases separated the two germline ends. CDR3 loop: CASSMRTGFRDTQYF. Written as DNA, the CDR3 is TGTGCCAGTAGTATGAGGACTGGATTTCGGGATACGCAGTATTTT.

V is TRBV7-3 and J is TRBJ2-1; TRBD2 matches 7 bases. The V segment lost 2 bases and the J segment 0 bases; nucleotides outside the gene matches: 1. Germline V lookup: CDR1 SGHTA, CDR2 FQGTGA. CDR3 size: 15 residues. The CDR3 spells CASSLAGDSYNEQFF. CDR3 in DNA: TGTGCCAGCAGCTTAGCGGGGGACTCCTACAATGAGCAGTTCTTC.

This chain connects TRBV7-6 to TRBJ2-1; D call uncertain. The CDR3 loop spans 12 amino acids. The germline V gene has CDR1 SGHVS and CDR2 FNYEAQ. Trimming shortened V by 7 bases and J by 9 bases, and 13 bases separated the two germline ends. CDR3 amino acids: CASINSVREQFF. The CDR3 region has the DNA TGTGCCAGCATCAACTCCGTCCGTGAGCAGTTCTTC. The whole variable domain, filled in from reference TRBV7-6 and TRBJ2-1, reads GAGVSQSPRYKVTKRGQDVALRCDPISGHVSLYWYRQALGQGPEFLTYFNYEAQQDKSGLPNDRFSAERPEGSISTLTIQRTEQRDSAMYRCASINSVREQFFGPGTRLTVL.

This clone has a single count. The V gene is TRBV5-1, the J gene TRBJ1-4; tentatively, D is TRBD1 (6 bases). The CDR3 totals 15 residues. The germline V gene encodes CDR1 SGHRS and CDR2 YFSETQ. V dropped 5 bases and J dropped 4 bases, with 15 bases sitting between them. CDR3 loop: CASSREQGFNEKLFF. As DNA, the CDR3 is TGCGCCAGCAGTCGAGAACAGGGTTTTAATGAAAAACTGTTTTTT.

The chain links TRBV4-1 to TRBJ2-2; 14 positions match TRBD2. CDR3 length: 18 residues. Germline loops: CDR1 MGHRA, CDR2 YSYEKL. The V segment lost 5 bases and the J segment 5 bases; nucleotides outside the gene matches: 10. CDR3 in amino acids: CASSARGTSGRRTGELFF. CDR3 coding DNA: TGCGCCAGCAGCGCCCGAGGGACTAGCGGGAGAAGAACCGGGGAGCTGTTTTTT.

This CDR3 reads CASISGGRKNTIYF. CDR3 coding DNA: TGTGCCAGCATCTCGGGAGGCAGAAAAAACACCATATATTTT. This sequence joins TRBV7-9 and TRBJ1-3; D ambiguous. With 7 bases removed from V and 6 bases from J, the gap between germline ends came to 16 bases. Germline V gene lookup returns CDR1 SEHNR and CDR2 FQNEAQ (reference sequence). The CDR3 contains 14 residues.

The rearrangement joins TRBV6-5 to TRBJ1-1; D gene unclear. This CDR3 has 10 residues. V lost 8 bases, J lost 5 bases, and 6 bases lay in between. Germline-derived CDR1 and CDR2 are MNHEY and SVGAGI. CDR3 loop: CASGRTEAFF. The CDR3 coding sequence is TGTGCCAGCGGGAGAACTGAAGCTTTCTTT.

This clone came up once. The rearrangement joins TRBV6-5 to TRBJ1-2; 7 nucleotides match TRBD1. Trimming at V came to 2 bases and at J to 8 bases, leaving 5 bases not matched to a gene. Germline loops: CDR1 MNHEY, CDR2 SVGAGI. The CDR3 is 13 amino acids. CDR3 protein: CASSYRQGGGYTF. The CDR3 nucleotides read TGTGCCAGCAGTTACAGACAGGGAGGCGGCTACACCTTC.